This T cell receptor beta chain was documented in a study of cytotoxic CD8 clonotypes in ibrutinib-treated CLL. Study-wide results and limits: Clonality measured at baseline exceeded age-matched healthy donors, tracking circulating CD8+ T-cell counts.

Measured with immunoSEQ multiplex PCR; TCRdb has only the in-frame clones, and not every one. The sample has under 200,000 clones; 81% are singletons. Trimming pared 8 bases from V and 8 bases from J, leaving 18 bases between. The CDR3 has 14 amino acids. CDR1 is LNHDA and CDR2 is SQIVND in the germline V gene (reference sequence). Notes on this clone: Its target is unknown.

Material: PBMCs, obtained after 12 months of ibrutinib treatment. This receptor was taken from a human donor with chronic lymphocytic leukemia. V gene TRBV19 combines with J gene TRBJ1-4, with D unresolved. CDR3 sequence reads: CASSKWNRGEKLFF. CDR3 coding DNA: TGTGCCAGTTCCAAATGGAATCGGGGAGAAAAACTGTTTTTT.